Shown below are 29 T cell receptor beta chains from a single sample sequenced in a study of post-analysis software for immune sequencing data. These receptors lack a known antigen. Findings and limits, study-wide: Relative to controls, patients had several TRBV segments at higher frequency, with TRBV5-6, TRBV5-1 and TRBV20-1 among these.

The TCR beta cDNA libraries carried unique molecular identifiers. TCRdb fed the PCR reads into MiXCR, producing one record per CDR3 protein. The repertoire holds approximately 460,000 distinct CDR3 sequences, with roughly 46% as singletons. Sequencing was done on a sample of blood. Receptor source: a girl aged 10 to 17 with multiple sclerosis.

This clonotype was counted only a few times. The chain uses TRBV5-1 and TRBJ2-3, with D uncertain. Germline V gene data show CDR1 as SGHRS and CDR2 as YFSETQ. CDR3 length: 14 residues. Trimming took 0 bases from V and 6 from J, leaving 11 bases between them. The CDR3 here is CASSLVGLLDTQYF. The CDR3 DNA is TGCGCCAGCAGCTTGGTGGGTCTCTTGGATACGCAGTATTTT.

This rearrangement joins TRBV20-1 to TRBJ1-2; 9 bases are shared with TRBD1. This CDR3 spans 18 amino acids. Germline V CDR1 and CDR2: DFQATT, SNEGSKA (reference sequence). Unmatched junction bases numbered 17, after V lost 6 bases and J lost 0 bases. The CDR3 bases are TGCAGTGCAGCGGCCGGACAGGGGTTAGCGGGTACTAACTATGGCTACACCTTC. This gives the protein CSAAAGQGLAGTNYGYTF.

This sequence joins TRBV20-1 and TRBJ2-7; D not resolved. Germline values: CDR1 DFQATT, CDR2 SNEGSKA (reference sequence). V lost 4 bases, J lost 4 bases, and 14 bases lay in between. This CDR3 is built from 13 residues. CDR3 in DNA: TGCAGTGCTACTATCCACACCCGATACGAGCAGTACTTC. It encodes CSATIHTRYEQYF.

This rearrangement joins TRBV27 to TRBJ2-1, with D possibly TRBD1 on 6 matching bases. Germline V CDR1 and CDR2: MNHEY, SMNVEV (reference sequence). V was pared by 5 bases and J by 0 bases, with 17 bases between. There are 17 residues in the CDR3. The CDR3 region has the DNA TGTGCCAGCAGTAAGAGGACAGTCTCGAGCTCCTACAATGAGCAGTTCTTC. Protein product: CASSKRTVSSSYNEQFF.

CDR3 nucleotide sequence: TGCAGTGCTAGAGCCGGGACAGCCAAGGCCAACGTCCTGACTTTC. Translating it yields CSARAGTAKANVLTF. The chain joins TRBV20-1 to TRBJ2-6; 7 bases map to TRBD1. Germline V gene sequence: CDR1 DFQATT, CDR2 SNEGSKA (reference sequence). CDR3 length: 15 amino acids. V shed 1 base and J 6 bases; nucleotides not matched to a gene: 6.

The chain joins TRBV7-6 to TRBJ2-3; 8 bases fit TRBD2. Trimming at V came to 3 bases and at J to 5 bases, leaving 7 bases not matched to a gene. The CDR3 totals 15 residues. The germline gives CDR1 SGHVS, CDR2 FNYEAQ. CDR3 DNA sequence: TGTGCCAGCAGCTTCAAGCGGGAGTTTTTAGATACGCAGTATTTT. It specifies CASSFKREFLDTQYF.

The sample holds a few counts of this clonotype. The rearrangement joins TRBV10-3 to TRBJ2-7, with D maybe TRBD1 (6 bases). The CDR3 sequence is 15 residues long. CDR1 and CDR2 from the germline V gene are ENHRY and SYGVKD. V lost 4 bases, J lost 0 bases, and 13 bases lay in between. The CDR3 spells CAISGPGALSYEQYF. The CDR3 DNA follows: TGTGCCATCAGTGGCCCAGGGGCCCTCTCCTACGAGCAGTACTTC.

The V gene is TRBV5-5, the J gene TRBJ1-2; D call uncertain. The ends were cut back, 0 bases at V and 1 base at J, with 13 bases in the middle. The CDR3 consists of 16 residues. Germline V gives CDR1 SGHKS, CDR2 YYEKEE (reference sequence). CDR3 residues: CASSLVMGSVNYGYTF. In nucleotides, the CDR3 is TGTGCCAGCAGCTTGGTCATGGGTTCAGTTAACTATGGCTACACCTTC.

This chain's CDR3 is CASRRIQGLGTDTQYF. The CDR3 DNA reads as TGTGCCAGCAGAAGAATACAGGGTTTAGGCACAGATACGCAGTATTTT. J is TRBJ2-3 and V is TRBV7-9; a weak D match, TRBD1 (6 bases). Germline loops: CDR1 SEHNR, CDR2 FQNEAQ (reference sequence). The CDR3 loop spans 16 amino acids. Between the trimmed V and J ends, which lost 6 bases and 1 base, there was a span of 17 bases. The variable domain in full, completed from reference TRBV7-9 and TRBJ2-3, reads DTGVSQNPRHKITKRGQNVTFRCDPISEHNRLYWYRQTLGQGPEFLTYFQNEAQLEKSRLLSDRFSAERPKGSFSTLEIQRTEQGDSAMYLCASRRIQGLGTDTQYFGPGTRLTVL.

The V and J genes are TRBV25-1 and TRBJ1-2; possible D gene TRBD1, 5 bases. The CDR3 runs to 12 residues. V lost 3 bases, J lost 6 bases, and 8 bases lay in between. The germline CDR1 and CDR2 sequences are MGHDK and SYGVNS. The chain's CDR3 is CASSDAGHGYTF. The CDR3 coding sequence is TGTGCCAGCAGTGACGCAGGGCATGGCTACACCTTC.

This chain links TRBV28 with TRBJ2-7, with D possibly being TRBD1 or TRBD2 (5 bases each). Germline lookup yields CDR1 MDHEN and CDR2 SYDVKM. There are 14 residues in the CDR3. The V end lost 8 bases, the J end lost 0 bases, and 14 bases lay between the germline ends. The DNA for the CDR3 is TGTGCCAGCTGGGGACGGGCAGACTCCTACGAGCAGTACTTC. Its protein product is CASWGRADSYEQYF. The full variable domain, its missing parts supplied by reference TRBV28 and TRBJ2-7, is DVKVTQSSRYLVKRTGEKVFLECVQDMDHENMFWYRQDPGLGLRLIYFSYDVKMKEKGDIPEGYSVSREKKERFSLILESASTNQTSMYLCASWGRADSYEQYFGPGTRLTVT.

The rearrangement uses TRBV7-2 and TRBJ2-7; D perhaps matches TRBD2 (6 bases). TRBJ2-4 matches the DNA end more closely, so the J call is doubtful. This CDR3 is built from 15 residues. Per the germline V gene, CDR1 is SGHTA and CDR2 is FQGNSA. The CDR3 loop reads CASSLGGDGRNIQYF. The CDR3 coding sequence is TGTGCCAGCAGCTTAGGCGGGGATGGGAGAAACATTCAGTACTTC.

The chain is built from TRBV20-1 and TRBJ2-5, with 7 bases matching TRBD1. Germline CDR1 reads DFQATT; CDR2 reads SNEGSKA (reference sequence). This CDR3 contains 14 residues. Trimming cost V 3 bases and J 5 bases; bases outside gene matches: 9. CDR3 protein: CSASGTGDRETQYF. The CDR3, as DNA: TGCAGTGCTAGCGGAACAGGGGATCGGGAGACCCAGTACTTC.

CDR3 amino acids: CASSPEGWTNEQYF. The CDR3, as DNA: TGTGCCAGCTCACCGGAGGGGTGGACCAATGAGCAGTACTTC. The gene calls are TRBV18 and TRBJ2-1; a possible D gene is TRBD2 (6 bases). The J call may be faulty, since TRBJ2-7 better matches the DNA end. Germline V gene data show CDR1 as KGHSH and CDR2 as LQKENI. The CDR3 runs to 14 residues.

This clonotype was counted between two and nine times. The chain carries TRBV28 and TRBJ2-7, with a weak D call TRBD2 (6 bases). In germline, CDR1 is MDHEN, CDR2 SYDVKM. The CDR3 is made up of 15 amino acids. V shed 5 bases and J shed 4 bases, with 18 bases lying between them. The CDR3 sequence: CASSRNALAEYEQYF. CDR3 DNA sequence: TGTGCCAGCAGTAGGAATGCACTAGCTGAATACGAGCAGTACTTC.

This chain connects TRBV20-1 to TRBJ2-3; D is unclear. This CDR3 comprises 17 residues. Per the germline V gene, CDR1 is DFQATT and CDR2 is SNEGSKA (reference sequence). Trimming took 0 bases from V and 8 from J, leaving 24 bases between them. The CDR3 region has the DNA TGCAGTGCTAGAGACCCCCTTCGGAGTAGGCCTCGAGGTACGCAGTATTTT. Protein product: CSARDPLRSRPRGTQYF.

This clonotype was seen more than once but under ten times. This chain joins TRBV5-4 and TRBJ2-1; D is possibly TRBD2 (5 bases). This CDR3 comprises 16 residues. CDR1 is SGHNT, CDR2 YYREEE, per germline (reference sequence). Between the trimmed V and J ends, which lost 4 bases and 0 bases, there was a span of 14 bases. The CDR3 loop is CASSGSRDSSYNEQFF. CDR3 nucleotides: TGTGCCAGCAGCGGGTCGAGGGATAGCTCCTACAATGAGCAGTTCTTC.

V is TRBV4-1 and J is TRBJ1-1, with a weak D call TRBD1 (6 bases). V gave up 2 bases and J gave up 1 base, with 8 bases separating them. Looked up from germline, CDR1 is MGHRA and CDR2 is YSYEKL. This CDR3 has 14 amino acids. The CDR3 spells CASSQWTANTEAFF. Here the CDR3 DNA reads TGCGCCAGCAGCCAATGGACAGCGAACACTGAAGCTTTCTTT.

This clonotype came up a few times. The rearrangement uses TRBV29-1 and TRBJ2-1; TRBD2 aligns across 9 bases. V gave up 6 bases and J gave up 3 bases; unmatched junction bases: 6. Germline values: CDR1 SQVTM, CDR2 ANQGSEA. The CDR3 contains 14 residues. This CDR3 reads CSVNSGSSYNEQFF. The CDR3 DNA follows: TGCAGCGTCAATAGCGGGAGTAGCTACAATGAGCAGTTCTTC.

This clonotype was observed a single time. The rearrangement links TRBV20-1 to TRBJ2-7, with 11 bases that match TRBD2. The CDR3 runs 14 residues. In germline, CDR1 is DFQATT, CDR2 SNEGSKA (reference sequence). With 6 bases clipped from V and 7 bases from J, the junction kept 11 bases outside the gene matches. In DNA, the CDR3 is TGCAGTGCGCCGGCTAGCGGGAGGTCGAGAGAGCAGTACTTC. Its protein product is CSAPASGRSREQYF.

The rearrangement joins TRBV9 to TRBJ2-1; D unclear. CDR3 length equals 16 residues. Between the trimmed V and J ends, which lost 4 bases and 0 bases, there was a span of 14 bases. Per the germline V gene, CDR1 is SGDLS and CDR2 is YYNGEE. CDR3 region: CASSPNNPSSYNEQFF. Here the CDR3 DNA reads TGTGCCAGCAGCCCAAATAATCCAAGCTCCTACAATGAGCAGTTCTTC.

This chain uses TRBV11-2 with TRBJ1-2; D gene uncertain. Germline V gene sequence: CDR1 SGHAT, CDR2 FQNNGV. V was clipped by 4 bases and J by 4 bases, with 13 bases between them. The CDR3 is 14 residues long. CDR3 nucleotides: TGTGCCAGCAGCTCGGCGGCAGGAGTCTATGGCTACACCTTC. Residues: CASSSAAGVYGYTF.

J is TRBJ2-7 and V is TRBV27; 8 bases are shared with TRBD1. This CDR3 has 14 amino acids. V lost 5 bases and J lost 0; bases outside the gene matches: 3. Per germline, CDR1 MNHEY and CDR2 SMNVEV (reference sequence). Written as DNA, the CDR3 is TGTGCCAGCAGTGACAGGGGTAGCTCCTACGAGCAGTACTTC. Translated: CASSDRGSSYEQYF.

This clonotype has a handful of counts. The CDR3 spells CSVESRASDEQYF. CDR3 in DNA: TGCAGCGTCGAGTCCAGGGCCTCGGACGAGCAGTACTTC. The gene calls are TRBV29-1 and TRBJ2-7; D may be TRBD1 (5 bases). From germline, CDR1 is SQVTM and CDR2 ANQGSEA. This CDR3 comprises 13 residues. V lost 6 bases and J 5 bases, leaving 17 bases between the germline ends.

The genes are TRBV3-1 and TRBJ1-4, with D possibly matching TRBD1 (5 bases). This CDR3 is 14 amino acids long. CDR1 LGHDT and CDR2 YNNKEL come from the germline V gene (reference sequence). The V gene lost 5 bases and the J gene lost 5 bases, with 12 bases spanning the gap. The CDR3 reads CASSLGLLNEKLFF. Written as DNA, the CDR3 is TGTGCCAGCAGCTTGGGACTACTGAATGAAAAACTGTTTTTT.

The CDR3 sequence: CASSRALGTFQETQYF. The CDR3 DNA follows: TGCGCCAGCAGCCGTGCCTTAGGGACTTTCCAAGAGACCCAGTACTTC. The rearrangement links TRBV5-1 to TRBJ2-5, with a possible D match to TRBD2 (6 bases). This CDR3 contains 16 residues. With 4 bases removed from V and 1 base from J, the gap between germline ends came to 17 bases. Germline loops: CDR1 SGHRS, CDR2 YFSETQ.

This chain uses TRBV28 with TRBJ2-7; D unresolved. CDR1 is MDHEN, CDR2 SYDVKM, per germline. The CDR3 covers 13 residues. V lost 4 bases and J 2 bases, leaving 9 bases between the germline ends. This chain's CDR3 is CASSSARTYEQYF. CDR3 in DNA: TGTGCCAGCAGTTCTGCTAGAACCTACGAGCAGTACTTC.

This clonotype showed up just a few times. The chain has TRBV7-8 and TRBJ2-4; 8 bases align to TRBD1. The germline CDR1 and CDR2 sequences are SGHVS and FQNEAQ. The CDR3 is 18 amino acids. Trimming at V came to 1 base and at J to 1 base, leaving 9 bases not matched to a gene. CDR3: CASSLGTGRFDAKNIQYF. The DNA of the CDR3 is TGTGCCAGCAGCTTAGGGACAGGGAGATTCGATGCCAAAAACATTCAGTACTTC.

The rearrangement joins TRBV11-3 to TRBJ1-1; the D is unclear. Germline CDR1 and CDR2: SGHNT and YENEEA. V was cut by 3 bases and J by 4 bases, with 12 bases left in between. The CDR3 covers 14 residues. CDR3 sequence (DNA): TGTGCCAGCAGCTTCGGCGCCGCGAGCACTGAAGCTTTCTTT. It is translated as CASSFGAASTEAFF.